A selection of T cell receptor beta chains follows, all from one sample in a study of breast tumors, draining lymph nodes, adjacent tissues. TCRdb ran MiXCR on the multiplex PCR reads and lists one entry per CDR3 protein. This table has over 200,000 distinct CDR3 sequences, around 35% appearing once. Material: axillary lymph node tissue. These receptors were obtained from a female donor with breast cancer. Some clones in this sample may be carry-over from other donors' samples. Both conserved end residues are part of each CDR3. A D gene is named only where the DNA matches it firmly. Expanded clones get a size class; other rows say once, few or many, or leave the size out.

abundance,d_gene,v_gene,j_gene,CDR3nt,CDR3aa
many,NA,TRBV20-1,TRBJ2-2,TGCAGTGCTCCCAGGGTCACCGGGGAGCTGTTTTTT,CSAPRVTGELFF
NA,TRBD2,TRBV14,TRBJ2-5,TGTGCCAGCAGCCAAGGAGGGAGGGCGCAGACCCAGTCCTTC,CASSQGGRAQTQSF
many,NA,TRBV20-1,TRBJ2-3,TGCAGTGCTAGAGATACGCAGTATTTT,CSARDTQYF
NA,NA,TRBV11-3,TRBJ1-2,TGTGCCAGCAGCCAAGCATGGGGTGGCTACACCTTC,CASSQAWGGYTF
many,TRBD1,TRBV18,TRBJ1-2,TGTGCCAGCTCACCGTATCGGGACAGGGAAGTTACTGGCTACACCTTC,CASSPYRDREVTGYTF
many,TRBD2,TRBV20-1,TRBJ2-5,TGCAGTGCTGCTAGCGGGAAACAAGAGACCCAGTACTTC,CSAASGKQETQYF
many,NA,TRBV6-6,TRBJ2-7,TGTGCCAGCAGTTACGGTGGGGGACACGAGCAGTACTTC,CASSYGGGHEQYF
NA,NA,TRBV6-6,TRBJ2-7,TGTGCCAGCAGCCACCTTTCCGTAGCATACGAGCAGTACTTC,CASSHLSVAYEQYF
once,TRBD2,TRBV7-3,TRBJ2-1,TGTGCCAGCAGCTTCGCGCGGGGACTAGCGGGGGGGCCTGATGAGCAGTTCTTC,CASSFARGLAGGPDEQFF
many,NA,TRBV6-4,TRBJ2-6,TGTGCCAGCAGCGCTCGCGGGGGCCTCGTCTCTGGGGCCAACGTCCTGACTTTC,CASSARGGLVSGANVLTF
many,NA,TRBV5-6,TRBJ1-2,TGTGCCAGCAGCCCCATAGGCCAGCCAAACTATGGCTACACCTTC,CASSPIGQPNYGYTF
many,NA,TRBV7-2,TRBJ1-2,TGTGCCAGCAGCTTAGTCCGTAGCGGCTACACCTTC,CASSLVRSGYTF
many,NA,TRBV6-5,TRBJ2-7,TGTGCCAGCAGTTACTCTGGCGGCGGCTCCTACGAGCAGTACTTC,CASSYSGGGSYEQYF
NA,TRBD1,TRBV15,TRBJ2-1,TGCGCCACCAGCAGAAGTGGGGACAGGGGGCTCAATGAGCAGTTCTTC,CATSRSGDRGLNEQFF
many,TRBD2,TRBV7-7,TRBJ2-3,TGTGCTAGCAGCCCAGGGAGGGCTTCGACGCAGTATTTT,CASSPGRASTQYF
many,NA,TRBV7-8,TRBJ2-5,TGTGCCAGCAGCCCCTCGGCGGGTGGGGGCCAAGAGACCCAGTACTTC,CASSPSAGGGQETQYF
many,NA,TRBV7-9,TRBJ2-3,TGTGCCAGCAGCACATGGACACCTAGCACAGATACGCAGTATTTT,CASSTWTPSTDTQYF
once,TRBD2,TRBV4-2,TRBJ2-3,TGTGCCAGCAGTTTAGCGGGGTGGGCGACAGATACGCAGTATTTT,CASSLAGWATDTQYF
NA,NA,TRBV6-6,TRBJ1-6,TGTGCCAGCTCGAATATACAGGGACACTATAATTCACCCCTCCACTTT,CASSNIQGHYNSPLHF
few,TRBD1,TRBV5-8,TRBJ2-2,TGTGCCAGCAGCCAAGACAGGGGTTACACCGGGGAGCTGTTTTTT,CASSQDRGYTGELFF
NA,TRBD1,TRBV20-1,TRBJ1-1,TGCAGTGCTCCCGCTCCGACAGGGGAGAACACTGAAGCTTTCTTT,CSAPAPTGENTEAFF
NA,NA,TRBV7-3,TRBJ2-6,TGTGCCAGCAGCTTACAGGGACTTGGGGCCAACGTCCTGACTTTC,CASSLQGLGANVLTF
NA,TRBD2,TRBV2,TRBJ2-7,TGTGCCAGCAGTGCCGGGGGGATCTACGAGCAGTACTTC,CASSAGGIYEQYF
NA,TRBD1,TRBV7-2,TRBJ1-6,TGTGCCAGCAGCTTAGCGACAGGGGGTGGATCACCCCTCCACTTT,CASSLATGGGSPLHF
many,NA,TRBV5-6,TRBJ1-5,TGTGCCAGCAGCTTGGAAGGGTTTCGTCAGCCCCAGCATTTT,CASSLEGFRQPQHF
many,NA,TRBV11-2,TRBJ2-5,TGTGCCAGCAGCTTAAACTTCCGGGGCAACCTAGAGACCCAGTACTTC,CASSLNFRGNLETQYF
few,TRBD2,TRBV6-4,TRBJ2-1,TGTGCCAGCAGTCACTCTAGCGGGGGGGCCGATGAGCAGTTCTTC,CASSHSSGGADEQFF
many,TRBD2,TRBV5-1,TRBJ2-2,TGCGCCAGCAGCGTCGTAGCGGGGGCGAACACCGGGGAGCTGTTTTTT,CASSVVAGANTGELFF
many,NA,TRBV29-1,TRBJ1-2,TGCAGCGTTGATAACGAGAAGAACTATGGCTACACCTTC,CSVDNEKNYGYTF
many,NA,TRBV6-6,TRBJ2-7,TGTGCCAGCAGTTTAAGTGGGACGAGGGTCGAGCAGTACTTC,CASSLSGTRVEQYF
NA,NA,TRBV6-1,TRBJ1-2,TGTGCCAGCAGTCAAGCGGCTTCCGGCTATGGCTACACCTTC,CASSQAASGYGYTF
many,TRBD1,TRBV6-6,TRBJ1-5,TGTGCCAGCAGTCACGGACAGGGCGCAAGTCAGCCCCAGCATTTT,CASSHGQGASQPQHF
NA,NA,TRBV5-1,TRBJ2-2,TGCGCCAGCAGCTGGACAGGGGAGCTGTTTTTT,CASSWTGELFF
few,NA,TRBV10-1,TRBJ2-1,TGCGCCAGCAGTGAGTCCAGGATAAGCTCCTACAATGAGCAGTTCTTC,CASSESRISSYNEQFF
many,NA,TRBV7-9,TRBJ2-2,TGTGCCAGCAGCTTAGACAGGCCGAACACCGGGGAGCTGTTTTTT,CASSLDRPNTGELFF
many,NA,TRBV11-3,TRBJ2-7,TGTGCCAGCAGCTTACATACGGGAGCGATCTACGAGCAGTACTTC,CASSLHTGAIYEQYF
many,NA,TRBV11-1,TRBJ2-7,TGTGCCAGCAGCCCCCTTATACTAGTGGGCGAGCAGTACTTC,CASSPLILVGEQYF
many,NA,TRBV12-3/TRBV12-4,TRBJ2-1,TGTGCCAGCAGTTTAGGCCCTTTGCAGTTCTTC,CASSLGPLQFF
once,TRBD1,TRBV25-1,TRBJ1-4,TGTGCCAGCAGTGGAGGGACAGGGGTTGAAAAACTGTTTTTT,CASSGGTGVEKLFF
NA,NA,TRBV6-5,TRBJ1-4,TGTGCCAGCAGTTACTCGCGGGGCTTTGGGGAAAAACTGTTTTTT,CASSYSRGFGEKLFF
NA,NA,TRBV19,TRBJ2-7,TGTGCCAGTAGTATACTCTGGCTAGCGCCTGGCGAGCAGTACTTC,CASSILWLAPGEQYF
many,NA,TRBV7-2,TRBJ2-3,TGTGCCAGCAGCCGGGACCACACAGATACGCAGTATTTT,CASSRDHTDTQYF
many,NA,TRBV11-2,TRBJ1-2,TGTGCCAGCAGCCCCCGACCCGGGTTCTATGGCTACACCTTC,CASSPRPGFYGYTF
NA,NA,TRBV24-1,TRBJ1-6,TGTGCCACCAGTGATTTGGATACAGGGAGGATATCACCCCTCCACTTT,CATSDLDTGRISPLHF
many,NA,TRBV12-5,TRBJ2-3,TGTGCTAGTGGTTTCCCGTCTACAGATACGCAGTATTTT,CASGFPSTDTQYF
NA,NA,TRBV24-1,TRBJ2-5,TGTGCCACCAGTTACTTGGGGATCCCCGAAGAGACCCAGTACTTC,CATSYLGIPEETQYF
many,NA,TRBV29-1,TRBJ1-2,TGCAGCGTTGATTCACTTAACTATGGCTACACCTTC,CSVDSLNYGYTF
NA,NA,TRBV10-2,TRBJ1-1,TGCGCCAGCAGTGAAATGCCGGGGGCCACTGAAGCTTTCTTT,CASSEMPGATEAFF
few,TRBD2,TRBV3-1,TRBJ2-5,TGTGCCAGCAGCCAAGTCGGGGGGGGGGCCCAGTACTTC,CASSQVGGGAQYF
many,NA,TRBV20-1,TRBJ1-2,TGCAGTGCTAGTTTGCCGGGGGCAAGAAACTATGGCTACACCTTC,CSASLPGARNYGYTF
NA,NA,TRBV25-1,TRBJ1-2,TGTGCCAGCAGTGCTCGGACAGATCCGGCTGGCTACACCTTC,CASSARTDPAGYTF
NA,NA,TRBV20-1,TRBJ1-1,TGCAGTGCGAGGGCAGGCTTTGAAGCTTTCTTT,CSARAGFEAFF
many,TRBD1,TRBV2,TRBJ1-1,TGTGCCAGCAGTGAAGCGTTTGACGACCCGGGACAGGTCGGAACTGAAGCTTTCTTT,CASSEAFDDPGQVGTEAFF
NA,NA,TRBV5-8,TRBJ2-7,TGTGCCAGCAGCGTTGTTTCGGAGGAGCAGTACTTC,CASSVVSEEQYF
many,TRBD2,TRBV11-2,TRBJ2-3,TGTGCCAGCAGCTTAGGTCGGGGGGAGACAGATACGCAGTATTTT,CASSLGRGETDTQYF